This TCR beta chain was observed in a study of early T cells in non-severe SARS-CoV-2 infection. Study information: The sequenced material was bulk RNA from unsorted whole blood, and its chains were unpaired.

The CDR3 length is 14 residues. Germline values: CDR1 SGHTA, CDR2 FQGNSA. The germline V and J ends were trimmed by 5 bases and 4 bases, with 13 bases remaining between them. MiXCR, applied by TCRdb to the 5' RACE reads, yields one record per CDR3 protein. The sample has tens of thousands of distinct CDR3 sequences; 6% to 7% are singletons. This TCR was recovered from an adult who was a healthcare worker with PCR-confirmed SARS-CoV-2 infection or an uninfected control (not recorded which). The sequencing sample was made of whole blood. This sequence joins TRBV7-2 and TRBJ2-3; TRBD1 or TRBD2 may be the D gene (5 bases each). CDR3 region: CASSGTGTPDTQYF. The CDR3 nucleotides are TGTGCCAGCAGCGGGACCGGGACCCCAGATACGCAGTATTTT.